These T cell receptor beta chains were read from a single sample in a study of shared clonotypes between healthy human individuals. Method: immunoSEQ multiplex PCR; TCRdb's copy keeps in-frame clones and lacks some. The sample carries about 1 million clones, around four fifths recorded once. Sample: memory CD4+ T cells sorted from blood. Source of these receptors: a man younger than 35 in good health. CDR3s include the opening cysteine and the closing phenylalanine or tryptophan. A D gene is named only where the DNA matches it firmly. Clone sizes are given selectively: once, few, many, or a class where the clone is expanded.

TRBJ1-1	-	few	TRBV30	CAWSLPGPMNTEAFF	TGTGCCTGGAGTCTACCAGGACCCATGAACACTGAAGCTTTCTTT
TRBJ1-4	TRBD1	-	TRBV5-1	CASSRQGSATNEKLFF	TGCGCCAGCAGCAGACAGGGATCTGCAACTAATGAAAAACTGTTTTTT
TRBJ1-2	-	-	TRBV20-1	CSADQGGGYTF	TGCAGTGCCGACCAGGGAGGCGGCTACACCTTC
TRBJ2-6	-	-	TRBV19	CATSRTYSGANVLTF	TGTGCCACCTCTCGAACGTACTCTGGGGCCAACGTCCTGACTTTC
TRBJ2-7	TRBD1	few	TRBV7-2	CASSLQEVTGIYEQYF	TGTGCCAGCAGCTTACAGGAAGTGACAGGGATCTACGAGCAGTACTTC
TRBJ1-1	TRBD1	few	TRBV29-1	CSGRDRGDTEAFF	TGCAGCGGCAGGGACAGGGGGGACACTGAAGCTTTCTTT
TRBJ1-5	TRBD1	-	TRBV10-3	CAISRQGAGDPQHF	TGTGCCATCAGCCGGCAGGGGGCGGGGGACCCCCAGCATTTT
TRBJ2-2	-	-	TRBV5-4	CAIPLRPGADGELFF	TGTGCCATCCCACTTCGGCCCGGGGCAGACGGGGAGCTGTTTTTT
TRBJ2-3	-	-	TRBV5-6	CASSRRVAVNADTQYF	TGTGCCAGCAGCCGCCGGGTGGCGGTTAACGCAGATACGCAGTATTTT
TRBJ2-7	-	-	TRBV5-4	CASSIGEKSYEQYF	TGTGCCAGCAGCATTGGAGAGAAGTCCTACGAGCAGTACTTC
TRBJ2-7	-	few	TRBV28	CASSYITEQYF	TGTGCCAGCAGTTACATTACCGAGCAGTACTTC
TRBJ2-7	-	once	TRBV5-6	CASSFDRIAYEQYF	TGTGCCAGCAGCTTTGACAGGATAGCCTACGAGCAGTACTTC
TRBJ1-3	-	-	TRBV9	CASSPQSNTIYF	TGTGCCAGCAGCCCCCAGAGTAACACCATATATTTT
TRBJ1-6	TRBD1	few	TRBV9	CASSVGGDSYSPLHF	TGTGCCAGCAGCGTAGGGGGGGACAGTTATTCACCCCTCCACTTT
TRBJ2-5	-	-	TRBV7-9	CASSSQVGLRETQYF	TGTGCCAGCAGCTCCCAGGTGGGGCTGAGGGAGACCCAGTACTTC
TRBJ1-4	TRBD1	few	TRBV2	CASRDRQGEKLFF	TGTGCCAGCAGGGACCGACAGGGGGAAAAACTGTTTTTT
TRBJ2-3	TRBD1	-	TRBV6-6	CASTSGTGDFDTQYF	TGTGCCAGCACCTCCGGGACAGGGGATTTTGATACGCAGTATTTT
TRBJ1-2	TRBD1	few	TRBV2	CASSGDRGSYGYTF	TGTGCCAGCAGCGGAGACAGGGGCTCCTATGGCTACACCTTC
TRBJ1-6	-	-	TRBV6-5	CASSAGRMANSPLHF	TGTGCCAGCAGTGCGGGACGAATGGCCAATTCACCCCTCCACTTT
TRBJ2-3	-	-	TRBV5-6	CASSLQISFSTDTQYF	TGTGCCAGCAGCTTGCAAATTAGCTTTAGCACAGATACGCAGTATTTT
TRBJ2-5	TRBD1	-	TRBV19	CASSMGQRNQETQYF	TGTGCCAGTAGTATGGGACAGAGAAACCAAGAGACCCAGTACTTC
TRBJ1-6	-	-	TRBV2	CASSETGGRSPLHF	TGTGCCAGCAGTGAAACTGGGGGGAGGTCACCCCTCCACTTT
TRBJ1-5	-	-	TRBV6-8	CASSYGFRNQPQHF	TGTGCCAGCAGTTACGGGTTCCGTAATCAGCCCCAGCATTTT
TRBJ2-7	-	-	TRBV5-1	CASSPNLDYEQYF	TGCGCCAGCAGCCCCAACTTGGACTACGAGCAGTACTTC
TRBJ2-1	-	many	TRBV5-4	CATNRAVNTQSSYNEQFF	TGTGCCACGAACAGGGCCGTCAATACCCAAAGCTCCTACAATGAGCAGTTCTTC
TRBJ2-3	-	-	TRBV2	CASERPSTDTQYF	TGTGCCAGCGAGCGGCCAAGCACAGATACGCAGTATTTT
TRBJ2-7	TRBD2	-	TRBV5-1	CASSLGGYGSYEQYF	TGCGCCAGCAGCCTCGGGGGGTATGGGTCCTACGAGCAGTACTTC
TRBJ1-5	-	-	TRBV6-1	CASSEDGTPNQPQHF	TGTGCCAGCAGTGAAGACGGGACTCCCAATCAGCCCCAGCATTTT
TRBJ1-5	-	-	TRBV7-8	CASSLGNQPQHF	TGTGCCAGCAGCTTGGGCAATCAGCCCCAGCATTTT
TRBJ2-2	TRBD1	-	TRBV7-8	CAPRDSNTGELFF	TGTGCCCCCCGGGACAGTAACACCGGGGAGCTGTTTTTT
TRBJ2-2	-	-	TRBV2	CASSEEVNTGELFF	TGTGCCAGCAGTGAGGAGGTTAACACCGGGGAGCTGTTTTTT
TRBJ2-7	TRBD2	-	TRBV7-2	CASSLERDYEQYF	TGTGCCAGCAGCTTGGAGCGGGACTACGAGCAGTACTTC
TRBJ2-2	-	-	TRBV4-3	CASSQDYLAANTGELFF	TGCGCCAGCAGCCAAGATTACCTAGCAGCGAACACCGGGGAGCTGTTTTTT
TRBJ2-1	-	-	TRBV6-5	CASRRADSYNEQFF	TGTGCCAGCAGGAGGGCGGACTCCTACAATGAGCAGTTCTTC
TRBJ2-2	-	-	TRBV5-1	CASSFTGYTGELFF	TGCGCCAGCAGCTTTACGGGGTACACCGGGGAGCTGTTTTTT
TRBJ1-6	TRBD1	once	TRBV30	CAWSPGQNSPLHF	TGTGCCTGGTCACCGGGACAGAATTCACCCCTCCACTTT
TRBJ1-2	-	many	TRBV28	CASSPRVGSGYGYTF	TGTGCCAGCAGTCCACGGGTGGGATCGGGCTATGGCTACACCTTC
TRBJ2-1	-	-	TRBV5-6	CASSLGLGEREQFF	TGTGCCAGCAGCTTGGGGCTGGGGGAAAGGGAGCAGTTCTTC